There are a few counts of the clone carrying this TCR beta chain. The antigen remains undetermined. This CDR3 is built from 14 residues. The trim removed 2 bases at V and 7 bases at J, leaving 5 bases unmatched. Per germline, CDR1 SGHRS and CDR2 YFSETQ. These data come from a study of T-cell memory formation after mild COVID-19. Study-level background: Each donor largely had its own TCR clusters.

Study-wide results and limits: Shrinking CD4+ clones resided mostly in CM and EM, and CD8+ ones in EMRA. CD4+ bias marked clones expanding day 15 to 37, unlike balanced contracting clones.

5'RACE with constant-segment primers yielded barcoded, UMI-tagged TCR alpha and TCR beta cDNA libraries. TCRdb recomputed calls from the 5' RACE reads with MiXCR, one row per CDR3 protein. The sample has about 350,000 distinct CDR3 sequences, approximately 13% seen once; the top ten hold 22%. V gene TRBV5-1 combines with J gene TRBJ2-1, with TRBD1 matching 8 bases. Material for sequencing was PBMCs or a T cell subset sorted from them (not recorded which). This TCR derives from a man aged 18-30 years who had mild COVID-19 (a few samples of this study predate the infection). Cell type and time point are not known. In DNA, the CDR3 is TGCGCCAGCAGCTTAGGGACAGGCTTAAATGAGCAGTTCTTC. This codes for CASSLGTGLNEQFF.